This TCR beta chain comes out of a study of T cell responses to AZD1222 COVID-19 vaccine. It was second doses at about 4 or about 12 weeks that were pooled. Overall study findings and caveats: Donors were mostly white British, more females; clonal diversity possibly underestimated. Unmutated variant regions are reportedly the target of nearly half of TCRs that are spike-specific. Across spike, vaccine-associated CD4 TCRs were found, dominant at 160-218 and 743-854.

This table comes from immunoSEQ multiplex PCR, and its TCRdb copy is limited to in-frame clones, with some not included. The repertoire holds tens of thousands of clones, with 80% as singletons. In regard to this clone: Its antigen is not known.

V dropped 6 bases and J dropped 3 bases, with 11 bases sitting between them. This CDR3 has 13 residues. Sequenced material: peripheral blood, taken 28 days after the second AZD1222 dose. V usage is TRBV12-3 or TRBV12-4 and J usage is TRBJ2-5; weak D call: TRBD2 (5 bases). This clonotype originated in an adult who received the AZD1222 COVID-19 vaccine. This chain's CDR3 is CASRQDGKETQYF. CDR3 bases: TGTGCCAGCAGGCAGGACGGGAAAGAGACCCAGTACTTC.